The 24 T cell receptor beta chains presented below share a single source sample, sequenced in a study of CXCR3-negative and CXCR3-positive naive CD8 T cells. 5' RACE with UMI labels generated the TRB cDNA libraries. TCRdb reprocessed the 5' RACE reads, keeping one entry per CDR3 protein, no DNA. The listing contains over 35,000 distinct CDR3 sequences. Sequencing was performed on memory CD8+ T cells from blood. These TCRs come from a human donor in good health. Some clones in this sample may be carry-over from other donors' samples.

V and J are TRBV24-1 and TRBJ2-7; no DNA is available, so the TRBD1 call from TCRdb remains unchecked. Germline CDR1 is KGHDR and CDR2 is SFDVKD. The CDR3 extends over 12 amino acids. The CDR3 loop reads CATSEGAEEQYF.

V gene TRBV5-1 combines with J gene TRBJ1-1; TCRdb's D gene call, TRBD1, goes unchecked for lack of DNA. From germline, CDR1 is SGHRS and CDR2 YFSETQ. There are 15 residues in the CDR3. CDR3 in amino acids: CASSLGTEGNTEAFF.

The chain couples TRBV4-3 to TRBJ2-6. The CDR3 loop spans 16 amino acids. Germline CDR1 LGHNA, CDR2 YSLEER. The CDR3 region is CASSQDWGTGANVLTF.

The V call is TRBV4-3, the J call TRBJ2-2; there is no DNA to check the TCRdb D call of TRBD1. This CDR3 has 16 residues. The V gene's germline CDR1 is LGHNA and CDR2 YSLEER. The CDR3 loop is CASSQESGHNTGELFF.

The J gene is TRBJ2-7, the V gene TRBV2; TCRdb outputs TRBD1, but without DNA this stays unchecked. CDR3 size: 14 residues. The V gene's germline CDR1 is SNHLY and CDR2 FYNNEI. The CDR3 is CASSAGTSLVEQYF. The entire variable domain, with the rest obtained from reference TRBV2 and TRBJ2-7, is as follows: EPEVTQTPSHQVTQMGQEVILRCVPISNHLYFYWYRQILGQKVEFLVSFYNNEISEKSEIFDDQFSVERPDGSNFTLKIRSTKLEDSAMYFCASSAGTSLVEQYFGPGTRLTVT.

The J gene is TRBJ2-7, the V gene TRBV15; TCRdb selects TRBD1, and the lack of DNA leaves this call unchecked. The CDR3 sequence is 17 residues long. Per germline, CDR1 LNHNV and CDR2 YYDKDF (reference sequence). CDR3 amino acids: CATSRMRPQGEIYEQYF.

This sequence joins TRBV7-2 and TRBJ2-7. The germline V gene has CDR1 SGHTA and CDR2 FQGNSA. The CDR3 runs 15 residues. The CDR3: CASSLVHSSSYEQYF. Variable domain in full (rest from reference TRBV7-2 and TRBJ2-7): GAGVSQSPSNKVTEKGKDVELRCDPISGHTALYWYRQSLGQGLEFLIYFQGNSAPDKSGLPSDRFSAERTGGSVSTLTIQRTQQEDSAVYLCASSLVHSSSYEQYFGPGTRLTVT.

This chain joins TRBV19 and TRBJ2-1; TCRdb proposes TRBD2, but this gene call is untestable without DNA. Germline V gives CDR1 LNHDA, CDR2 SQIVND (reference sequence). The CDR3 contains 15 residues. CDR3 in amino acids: CASSSAGGPVNEQFF.

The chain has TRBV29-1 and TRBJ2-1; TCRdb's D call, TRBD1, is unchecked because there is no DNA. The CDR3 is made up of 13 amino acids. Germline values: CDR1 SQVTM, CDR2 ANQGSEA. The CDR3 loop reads CSVNRGNSNEQFF.

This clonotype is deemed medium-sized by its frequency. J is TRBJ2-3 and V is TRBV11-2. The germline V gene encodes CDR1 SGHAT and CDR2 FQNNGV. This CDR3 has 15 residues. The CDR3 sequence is CASSYSGSSTDTQYF.

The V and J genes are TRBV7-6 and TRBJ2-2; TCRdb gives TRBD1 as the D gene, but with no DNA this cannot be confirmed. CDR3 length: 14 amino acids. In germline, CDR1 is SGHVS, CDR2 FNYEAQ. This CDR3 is CASSHGGDTGELFF.

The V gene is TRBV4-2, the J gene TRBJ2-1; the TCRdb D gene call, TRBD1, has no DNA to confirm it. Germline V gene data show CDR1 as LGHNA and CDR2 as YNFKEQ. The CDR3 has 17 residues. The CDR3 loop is CASSQVLGTGEYNEQFF.

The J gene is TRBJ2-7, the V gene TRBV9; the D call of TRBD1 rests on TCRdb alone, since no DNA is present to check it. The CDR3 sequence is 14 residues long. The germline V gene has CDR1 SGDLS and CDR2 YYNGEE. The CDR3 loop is CASSAGDRTYEQYF.

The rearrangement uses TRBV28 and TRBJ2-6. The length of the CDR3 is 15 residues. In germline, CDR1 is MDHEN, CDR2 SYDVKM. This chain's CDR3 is CASAHGPRGANVLTF.

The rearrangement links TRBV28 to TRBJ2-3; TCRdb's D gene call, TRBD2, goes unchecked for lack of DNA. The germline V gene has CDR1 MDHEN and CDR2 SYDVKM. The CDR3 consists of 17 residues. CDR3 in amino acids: CASSSSPSYPPLDTQYF.

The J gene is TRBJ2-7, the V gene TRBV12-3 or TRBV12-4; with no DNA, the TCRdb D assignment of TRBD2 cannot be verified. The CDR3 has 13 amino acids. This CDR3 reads CASSLGGLAEQYF.

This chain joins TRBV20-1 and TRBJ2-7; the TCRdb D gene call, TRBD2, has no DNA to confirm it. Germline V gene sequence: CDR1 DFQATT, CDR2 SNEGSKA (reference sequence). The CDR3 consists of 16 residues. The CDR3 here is CSARDWAGTNSYEQYF.

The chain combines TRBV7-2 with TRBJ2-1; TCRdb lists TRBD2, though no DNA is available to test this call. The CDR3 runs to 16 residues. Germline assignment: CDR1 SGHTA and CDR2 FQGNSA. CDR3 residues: CASRAWGLAGSDEQFF.

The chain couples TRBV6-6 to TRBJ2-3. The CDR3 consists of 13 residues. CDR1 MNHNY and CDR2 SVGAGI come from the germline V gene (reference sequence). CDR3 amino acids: CASSYRSTDTQYF.

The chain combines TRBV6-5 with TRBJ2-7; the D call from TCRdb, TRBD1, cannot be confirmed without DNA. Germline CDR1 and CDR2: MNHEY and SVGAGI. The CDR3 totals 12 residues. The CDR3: CASSSIDRTQYF.

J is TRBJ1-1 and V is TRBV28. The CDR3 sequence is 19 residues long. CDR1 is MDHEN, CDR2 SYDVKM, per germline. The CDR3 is CASSSLGGPAGRRDTEAFF.

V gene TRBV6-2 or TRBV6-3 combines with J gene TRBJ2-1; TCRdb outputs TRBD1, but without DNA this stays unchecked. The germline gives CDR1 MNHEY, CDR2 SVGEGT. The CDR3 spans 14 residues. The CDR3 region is CASTKGQASNEQFF.

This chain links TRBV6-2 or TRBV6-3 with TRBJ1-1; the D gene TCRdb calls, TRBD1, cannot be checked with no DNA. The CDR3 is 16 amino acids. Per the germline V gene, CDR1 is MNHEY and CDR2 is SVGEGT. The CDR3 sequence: CASSLLSGDSDTEAFF.

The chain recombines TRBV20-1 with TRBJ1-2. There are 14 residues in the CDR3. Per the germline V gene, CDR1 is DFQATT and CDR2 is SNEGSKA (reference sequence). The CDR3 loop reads CSARGQEEYYGYTF.